A selection of T cell receptor beta chains follows, all from one sample in a study of blood T cell repertoires in COVID-19. The data were produced by immunoSEQ multiplex PCR, yet TCRdb's version contains in-frame clones alone and is incomplete. The repertoire holds around 470,000 clones, with less than 95% as singletons. The sample taken for sequencing was PBMCs or T cells enriched from blood (not recorded which). The receptors were gathered from a man aged 18 to 30 who had recovered from COVID-19. Each CDR3 is given with its conserved first and last residue. A D gene is named only where the DNA matches it firmly.

v_gene	j_gene	d_gene	CDR3nt	CDR3aa
TRBV29-1	TRBJ2-2	-	TGCAGCGTCTCCCTTGACAGCCCCACCGGGGAGCTGTTTTTT	CSVSLDSPTGELFF
TRBV20-1	TRBJ1-1	-	TGCAGTGCTAGTTTGCAGGGCATGCCCTTGGAGGCTTTCTTT	CSASLQGMPLEAFF
TRBV24-1	TRBJ2-5	TRBD1	TGTGCCACCAGCGTCACAGGGACAGGAGTATCGCAGACCCAGTACTTC	CATSVTGTGVSQTQYF
TRBV3-1/TRBV3-2	TRBJ2-5	-	TGTGCCAGCAGCCACAGGAACCAAGAGACCCAGTACTTC	CASSHRNQETQYF
TRBV9	TRBJ2-7	-	TGTGCCAGCAGCCCTCCCGGGACTTGGTACGAGCAGTACTTC	CASSPPGTWYEQYF
TRBV29-1	TRBJ1-1	-	TGCAGCGTTGAAGATCGCACTGAAGCTTTCTTT	CSVEDRTEAFF
TRBV5-4	TRBJ1-6	-	TGTGCCAGCAGCTTGACTTTCTCGCCCAATTCACCCCTCCACTTT	CASSLTFSPNSPLHF
TRBV6-5	TRBJ1-1	TRBD1	TGTGCCAGCAGTAGGAAGGGGGCCGACACTGAAGCTTTCTTT	CASSRKGADTEAFF
TRBV5-4	TRBJ1-6	TRBD1	TGTGCCAGCAGCTCGGACAGGGGGGGCCCCCATTCACCCCTCCACTTT	CASSSDRGGPHSPLHF
TRBV7-2	TRBJ2-5	-	TGTGCCAGCAGCTCCTCGGGGGTACAAGAGACCCAGTACTTC	CASSSSGVQETQYF
TRBV7-9	TRBJ1-3	-	TGTGCCAGCCAGGGCTCTGGAAACACCATATATTTT	CASQGSGNTIYF
TRBV11-3	TRBJ1-1	-	TGTGCCAGCAGTCGCGGACACCCTGAAGCTTTCTTT	CASSRGHPEAFF
TRBV24-1	TRBJ2-5	-	TGTGCCACCAGTGGCGTGACAGGCAAAGAGACCCAGTACTTC	CATSGVTGKETQYF
TRBV11-2	TRBJ2-1	TRBD2	TGTGCCAGCAGCTTCGGCGGTAGGACTAGCGGGTTTCCCTACAATGAGCAGTTCTTC	CASSFGGRTSGFPYNEQFF
TRBV6-1	TRBJ1-4	-	TGTGCCAGCAGTGAAATCTACAGAAATGAAAAACTGTTTTTT	CASSEIYRNEKLFF
TRBV7-6	TRBJ2-2	-	TGTGCCAGCACTGGCAGCACCGGGGAGCTGTTTTTT	CASTGSTGELFF
TRBV15	TRBJ1-4	-	TGTGCCACCAGCAGAGACCCATACAGGGTTGCTAATGAAAAACTGTTTTTT	CATSRDPYRVANEKLFF
TRBV18	TRBJ2-3	-	TGTGCCAGCTCACGCTCCCACAGGGTACCGAGCACAGATACGCAGTATTTT	CASSRSHRVPSTDTQYF
TRBV29-1	TRBJ2-4	-	TGCAGCGTGCTCGGCGGGCGGGGAAAAAACATTCAGTACTTC	CSVLGGRGKNIQYF
TRBV28	TRBJ2-7	TRBD1	TGTGCCAGCAGTACCTACGACAGGGTGGCCTCCTACGAGCAGTACTTC	CASSTYDRVASYEQYF
TRBV4-1	TRBJ2-7	TRBD2	TGCGCCAGCAGCCAAGATAGTAGTCTAGCGGGCGAGCAGTACTTC	CASSQDSSLAGEQYF
TRBV12-3/TRBV12-4	TRBJ2-7	TRBD2	TGTGCCAGCAGGACTAGCTACTCCTACGAGCAGTACTTC	CASRTSYSYEQYF
TRBV3-1/TRBV3-2	TRBJ2-6	-	TGTGCCAGCAGTCAATCGCGGGGACAGCTGTTTTCTGGCTCTGGGGCCAACGTCCTGACTTTC	CASSQSRGQLFSGSGANVLTF
TRBV10-3	TRBJ2-7	TRBD1	TGTGCCATCAGCGGGACAGGGGCAACCGACGAGCAGTACTTC	CAISGTGATDEQYF
TRBV19	TRBJ1-4	TRBD1	TGTGCCAGTAGTACGTATCAGACAGGGGAAAAACTGTTTTTT	CASSTYQTGEKLFF